This passage covers 8 T cell receptor beta chains from one sample sequenced in a study of STAT5B mutations in CD4+ large granular lymphocyte leukemia. Measured with immunoSEQ multiplex PCR; TCRdb has only the in-frame clones, and not every one. This sample yields 25,000 to 35,000 clones, of which around 74% are seen a single time; 0.25% to 0.35% belongs to the top ten. The sample comprised CD4+ T cells from blood buffy coats. These receptors originate from a human donor in good health.

The chain is built from TRBV5-6 and TRBJ1-2, with D unresolved. V was shortened by 3 bases and J by 6 bases, with 9 bases between the two germline ends. The CDR3 extends over 12 amino acids. Per the germline V gene, CDR1 is SGHDT and CDR2 is YYEEEE. As DNA, the CDR3 is TGTGCCAGCAGCTGGGAGCGGGATGGCTACACCTTC. This codes for CASSWERDGYTF.

V usage is TRBV29-1 and J usage is TRBJ2-3, with TRBD2 identical over 9 bases. V shed 5 bases, J shed 7 bases, and the junction held 7 bases outside the gene matches. The V gene's germline CDR1 is SQVTM and CDR2 ANQGSEA. The CDR3 sequence is 13 residues long. The CDR3: CSVQGGGGNTQYF. The CDR3 DNA sequence: TGCAGCGTTCAGGGCGGGGGGGGGAATACGCAGTATTTT.

This chain uses TRBV29-1 with TRBJ2-2; D is possibly TRBD1 or TRBD2 (5 bases each). Germline CDR1 reads SQVTM; CDR2 reads ANQGSEA. V dropped 5 bases and J dropped 6 bases, with 16 bases sitting between them. The CDR3 covers 14 residues. The CDR3 DNA sequence: TGCAGCGTTAAGGGACCGATCAGTGCCGGGGAGCTGTTTTTT. Encoded protein: CSVKGPISAGELFF.

This clone was found a few times. CDR3 sequence: CASSQSGLQGWNSPLHF. DNA of the CDR3: TGCGCCAGCAGCCAATCCGGGCTTCAGGGATGGAATTCACCCCTCCACTTT. The chain uses TRBV4-1 and TRBJ1-6; maybe TRBD1 (5 bases). The V gene's germline CDR1 is MGHRA and CDR2 YSYEKL. V lost 2 bases, J lost 7 bases, and 18 bases lay in between. The CDR3 is made up of 17 amino acids.

The rearrangement links TRBV7-8 to TRBJ2-1; 8 bases agree with TRBD2. The CDR3 runs 14 residues. CDR1 is SGHVS, CDR2 FQNEAQ, per germline. V shed 1 base, J shed 6 bases, and the junction held 2 bases outside the gene matches. The CDR3 region is CASSLGTSRNEQFF. CDR3 in DNA: TGTGCCAGCAGCTTAGGGACTAGCCGCAATGAGCAGTTCTTC.

This rearrangement joins TRBV18 to TRBJ2-2; TRBD1 agrees at 7 bases. Trimming at V came to 2 bases and at J to 5 bases, leaving 5 bases not matched to a gene. In germline, CDR1 is KGHSH, CDR2 LQKENI. This CDR3 contains 15 residues. CDR3 region: CASSPSGQRTGELFF. Here the CDR3 DNA reads TGTGCCAGCTCACCATCGGGACAGAGGACCGGGGAGCTGTTTTTT.

The V call is TRBV5-1, the J call TRBJ2-3; D uncertain. Germline assignment: CDR1 SGHRS and CDR2 YFSETQ. The CDR3 is made up of 15 amino acids. Trimming took 0 bases from V and 4 from J, leaving 12 bases between them. DNA of the CDR3: TGCGCCAGCAGCTTGGCCGGTATAGCCTCAGATACGCAGTATTTT. This translates into CASSLAGIASDTQYF.

This clone was recorded only once. V is TRBV2 and J is TRBJ2-7; 9 bases match TRBD1. The germline V gene has CDR1 SNHLY and CDR2 FYNNEI. The CDR3 has 18 residues. V lost 6 bases to trimming and J lost 10 bases; unmatched junction nucleotides: 25. The CDR3: CASRPGTGSGGASGEQYF. The CDR3, as DNA: TGTGCCAGCAGACCCGGGACAGGGTCTGGGGGGGCCTCGGGTGAACAGTACTTC.